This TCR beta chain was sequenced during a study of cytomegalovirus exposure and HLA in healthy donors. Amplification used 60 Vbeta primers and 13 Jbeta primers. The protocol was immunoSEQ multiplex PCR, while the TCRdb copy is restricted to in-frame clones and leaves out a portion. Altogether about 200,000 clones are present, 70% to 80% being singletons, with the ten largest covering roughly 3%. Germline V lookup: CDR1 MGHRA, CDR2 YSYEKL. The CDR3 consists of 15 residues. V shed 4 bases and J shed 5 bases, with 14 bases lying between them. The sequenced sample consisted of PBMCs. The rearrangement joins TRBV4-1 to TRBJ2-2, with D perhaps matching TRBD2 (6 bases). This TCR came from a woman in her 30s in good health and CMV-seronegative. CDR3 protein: CASSREGGGTGELFF. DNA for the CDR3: TGCGCCAGCAGCCGCGAGGGAGGTGGAACCGGGGAGCTGTTTTTT.